This passage covers 27 T cell receptor beta chains from one sample sequenced in a study of T cells after yellow fever vaccination. One entry per CDR3 protein, called by TCRdb with MiXCR from the 5' RACE reads. The table includes under 600,000 distinct CDR3 sequences, approximately 15% detected once. The specimen was PBMCs, collected on the day of the yellow fever booster vaccination. Receptors originate from a man younger than 45 who received the YFV17D yellow fever vaccine.

This clonotype was detected ten times or more. The chain is built from TRBV15 and TRBJ2-3; unclear D gene. Germline V CDR1 and CDR2: LNHNV, YYDKDF (reference sequence). The CDR3 covers 13 residues. V was pared by 0 bases and J by 6 bases, with 7 bases between. The CDR3 DNA reads as TGTGCCACCAGCAGAGATCTCTTTGATACGCAGTATTTT. This codes for CATSRDLFDTQYF.

This chain uses TRBV4-1 with TRBJ1-6; D gene ambiguous. CDR1 is MGHRA and CDR2 is YSYEKL in the germline V gene. The CDR3 contains 17 residues. V was cut by 0 bases and J by 4 bases, with 13 bases left in between. The CDR3 DNA sequence: TGCGCCAGCAGCCAAGATCAAGATACCGCTTATAATTCACCCCTCCACTTT. It encodes CASSQDQDTAYNSPLHF.

This clonotype was seen a few times. The CDR3 protein is CASSLGLVGTQYF. The CDR3 DNA follows: TGTGCCAGCAGTTTAGGCCTCGTAGGGACCCAGTACTTC. This rearrangement joins TRBV12-3 or TRBV12-4 to TRBJ2-5; unclear D gene. With 1 base removed from V and 7 bases from J, the gap between germline ends came to 10 bases. The CDR3 has 13 residues.

This clonotype turned up a few times. V and J are TRBV3-1 and TRBJ1-2, with 10 bases lining up with TRBD1. CDR3 length: 15 amino acids. The trim removed 6 bases at V and 7 bases at J, leaving 11 bases unmatched. In germline, CDR1 is LGHDT, CDR2 YNNKEL (reference sequence). The CDR3 protein is CASRSGTGDVGGYTF. The CDR3 nucleotides read TGTGCCAGCAGGTCCGGGACAGGGGACGTCGGTGGCTACACCTTC.

This clonotype was picked up a small number of times. The V call is TRBV27, the J call TRBJ1-3, with D uncertain. Germline lookup yields CDR1 MNHEY and CDR2 SMNVEV (reference sequence). The V end was cut by 5 bases, the J end by 0 bases, with 17 bases between. The CDR3 is made up of 17 amino acids. In nucleotides, the CDR3 is TGTGCCAGCAGTGAGTACCCAAGAAGGAGCTCTGGAAACACCATATATTTT. This sequence encodes CASSEYPRRSSGNTIYF.

This clonotype has more than one count but fewer than ten. V usage is TRBV14 and J usage is TRBJ2-1; possibly TRBD2 for D (5 bases). The CDR3 has 16 amino acids. The germline V and J ends were trimmed by 1 base and 2 bases, with 12 bases remaining between them. The germline V gene has CDR1 SGHDN and CDR2 FVKESK. The CDR3 DNA sequence: TGTGCCAGCAGCCAAGGAGGGAGAGTGACCTACAATGAGCAGTTCTTC. This encodes CASSQGGRVTYNEQFF.

Many counts were recorded for this clonotype. The rearrangement joins TRBV29-1 to TRBJ2-5; D may be TRBD1 (5 bases). V gave up 5 bases and J gave up 2 bases, with 9 bases separating them. The CDR3 is made up of 12 amino acids. Germline V gene sequence: CDR1 SQVTM, CDR2 ANQGSEA. The CDR3 loop reads CSVNRQQETQYF. The CDR3 coding sequence is TGCAGCGTTAACCGACAGCAAGAGACCCAGTACTTC.

The rearrangement joins TRBV10-3 to TRBJ1-6; tentative D call: TRBD1 (5 bases). Germline assignment: CDR1 ENHRY and CDR2 SYGVKD. This CDR3 has 14 amino acids. V lost 7 bases, J lost 8 bases, and 15 bases lay in between. In DNA, the CDR3 is TGTGCCATCAAAACTGACAGCGGTTATTCACCCCTCCACTTT. Amino acids: CAIKTDSGYSPLHF.

V usage is TRBV7-2 and J usage is TRBJ2-1; TRBD2 aligns across 10 bases. The CDR3 consists of 13 residues. V trimming: 5 bases; J trimming: 7 bases; junction bases outside the gene matches: 2. Germline values: CDR1 SGHTA, CDR2 FQGNSA. Here the CDR3 reads CASSRSGRNEQFF. As DNA, the CDR3 is TGTGCCAGCAGCCGTAGCGGGAGGAATGAGCAGTTCTTC.

This clonotype showed up just a few times. The CDR3 DNA sequence: TGTGCCAGCAAGCTGGAGACAGGTGGGGTCTACGAGCAGTACTTC. As protein: CASKLETGGVYEQYF. The chain recombines TRBV2 with TRBJ2-7; D perhaps matches TRBD1 (6 bases). The CDR3 covers 15 residues. The V gene's germline CDR1 is SNHLY and CDR2 FYNNEI. The germline V and J ends were trimmed by 7 bases and 3 bases, with 19 bases remaining between them.

The J gene is TRBJ2-2, the V gene TRBV4-2; maybe TRBD2 (5 bases). Germline V gene sequence: CDR1 LGHNA, CDR2 YNFKEQ. Trimming shortened V by 1 base and J by 4 bases, and 13 bases separated the two germline ends. The CDR3 runs 16 residues. This chain's CDR3 is CASSQGSSSSTGELFF. As DNA, the CDR3 is TGTGCCAGCAGCCAAGGCTCTAGCTCGTCCACCGGGGAGCTGTTTTTT.

The gene calls are TRBV12-3 or TRBV12-4 and TRBJ2-7; no reliable D call. This CDR3 has 12 amino acids. V shed 6 bases and J shed 6 bases, with 12 bases lying between them. CDR3 bases: TGTGCCAGCAGCCCCCCCGGGCTCGAGCAGTACTTC. Translation gives CASSPPGLEQYF.

Here the CDR3 reads CASIPSGSYNEQFF. CDR3 in DNA: TGTGCCAGCATCCCAAGCGGCTCCTACAATGAGCAGTTCTTC. The chain has TRBV7-9 and TRBJ2-1, with a tentative D call TRBD2 (5 bases). The CDR3 length is 14 residues. Germline V gene sequence: CDR1 SEHNR, CDR2 FQNEAQ (reference sequence). V lost 7 bases, J lost 0 bases, and 10 bases lay in between.

Written as DNA, the CDR3 is TGTGCCAGCAGGGGGGTGTCTAGCACAGATACGCAGTATTTT. Amino acid sequence: CASRGVSSTDTQYF. The chain links TRBV6-1 to TRBJ2-3; the D gene could be TRBD1 or TRBD2 (5 bases each). Per the germline V gene, CDR1 is MNHNS and CDR2 is SASEGT. This CDR3 has 14 amino acids. Deletions cut 6 bases from V and 0 bases from J, with 10 bases between.

The sample holds a few counts of this clonotype. V usage is TRBV6-1 and J usage is TRBJ1-2; D uncertain. This CDR3 has 16 residues. Deletions cut 8 bases from V and 0 bases from J, with 19 bases between. Germline lookup yields CDR1 MNHNS and CDR2 SASEGT. The CDR3 sequence: CASHGQLASANYGYTF. The CDR3 DNA reads TGTGCCAGCCACGGTCAGCTTGCCTCAGCTAACTATGGCTACACCTTC.

This clonotype was counted between two and nine times. V usage is TRBV6-5 and J usage is TRBJ2-7, with TRBD2 matching over 16 bases. CDR1 is MNHEY and CDR2 is SVGAGI in the germline V gene. V was pared by 0 bases and J by 3 bases, with 8 bases of the junction left unmatched. This CDR3 comprises 19 residues. The CDR3 loop is CASSYSNGTSGRAFYEQYF. The CDR3 DNA reads TGTGCCAGCAGTTACTCGAACGGGACTAGCGGGAGGGCTTTCTACGAGCAGTACTTC.

This clonotype was counted only a few times. This chain uses TRBV5-6 with TRBJ2-1, with 10 positions matching TRBD2. Germline V gene lookup returns CDR1 SGHDT and CDR2 YYEEEE. The CDR3 has 16 amino acids. V was pared by 4 bases and J by 5 bases, with 9 bases of the junction left unmatched. The CDR3, as DNA: TGTGCCAGCAGCCAAATGGGACTAGCGATCGACAATGAGCAGTTCTTC. This sequence encodes CASSQMGLAIDNEQFF.

V gene TRBV29-1 combines with J gene TRBJ2-6; D is unclear. Germline CDR1 reads SQVTM; CDR2 reads ANQGSEA. The CDR3 covers 14 residues. Trimming left V 5 bases short and J 0 bases short, with 8 bases between. The CDR3 is CSVTSTSGANVLTF. The CDR3 nucleotides are TGCAGCGTTACCAGTACCTCTGGGGCCAACGTCCTGACTTTC.

There are a few counts of this clonotype. The CDR3 sequence is CASGRGDTQYF. CDR3 sequence (DNA): TGTGCCAGCGGCAGGGGCGATACGCAGTATTTT. V and J are TRBV7-9 and TRBJ2-3; D is perhaps TRBD1 (6 bases). The CDR3 runs 11 residues. V was trimmed by 8 bases and J by 6 bases, leaving 9 bases between them. CDR1 SEHNR and CDR2 FQNEAQ come from the germline V gene (reference sequence).

J is TRBJ1-4 and V is TRBV4-3; D possibly corresponds to TRBD1 (6 bases). CDR1 is LGHNA and CDR2 is YSLEER in the germline V gene. The ends were cut back, 0 bases at V and 7 bases at J, with 12 bases in the middle. The CDR3 totals 15 residues. The CDR3 loop reads CASSQDWGRIEKLFF. The CDR3 DNA reads as TGCGCCAGCAGCCAAGACTGGGGGCGCATTGAAAAACTGTTTTTT.

The gene calls are TRBV2 and TRBJ2-3; 7 bases line up with TRBD1. V gave up 6 bases and J gave up 4 bases; unmatched junction bases: 7. The CDR3 spans 14 residues. Germline-derived CDR1 and CDR2 are SNHLY and FYNNEI. The CDR3 sequence is CASRATGTSDTQYF. The CDR3 DNA reads as TGTGCCAGCAGGGCGACAGGGACCTCAGATACGCAGTATTTT.

This clonotype appeared a few times. For the CDR3, the DNA is TGTGCCAGCAGCCCCGTTCCCAAACCCGGCGAGCAGTACTTC. Residues: CASSPVPKPGEQYF. The chain links TRBV14 to TRBJ2-7; D unclear. The CDR3 is 14 residues long. V was trimmed by 4 bases and J by 6 bases, leaving 16 bases between them. Germline V gene sequence: CDR1 SGHDN, CDR2 FVKESK.

This clonotype has just a few counts. This chain connects TRBV7-2 to TRBJ2-6; D might be TRBD2 (7 bases). V was cut by 3 bases and J by 0 bases, with 12 bases left in between. Germline loops: CDR1 SGHTA, CDR2 FQGNSA. The CDR3 contains 17 residues. The CDR3 nucleotides are TGTGCCAGCAGCTTTAGGGGGGGGACCTCTGGGGCCAACGTCCTGACTTTC. This gives the protein CASSFRGGTSGANVLTF.

This clonotype appeared a few times. The chain carries TRBV2 and TRBJ2-7, with D perhaps TRBD1 (5 bases). The germline V gene has CDR1 SNHLY and CDR2 FYNNEI. This CDR3 spans 13 amino acids. With 7 bases removed from V and 4 bases from J, the gap between germline ends came to 14 bases. The CDR3 loop reads CASKRTTYYEQYF. Here the CDR3 DNA reads TGTGCCAGCAAAAGGACAACCTATTACGAGCAGTACTTC.

There are a few counts of this clonotype. J is TRBJ2-5 and V is TRBV25-1, with TRBD2 matching 9 bases. J gave up 13 bases and V 7 bases, and 7 bases lay outside the gene matches. CDR3 length: 11 residues. CDR1 and CDR2 (germline): MGHDK, SYGVNS. CDR3 sequence (DNA): TGTGCCAGCATTCAAGGGACTAGCTCGTACTTC. Protein sequence: CASIQGTSSYF.

This clonotype was counted a few times. This chain connects TRBV19 to TRBJ2-2; TRBD2 matches at 10 bases. V shed 10 bases, J shed 3 bases, and the junction held 14 bases outside the gene matches. Germline V gene lookup returns CDR1 LNHDA and CDR2 SQIVND (reference sequence). The CDR3 has 17 residues. CDR3 protein: CATHGASGSYYTGELFF. Here the CDR3 DNA reads TGTGCCACCCACGGGGCTAGCGGGAGTTACTACACCGGGGAGCTGTTTTTT.

This clonotype occurred once. The chain is built from TRBV27 and TRBJ2-1; no clear D gene. The CDR3 spans 13 residues. Germline CDR1 reads MNHEY; CDR2 reads SMNVEV (reference sequence). The V end was cut by 6 bases, the J end by 10 bases, with 16 bases between. CDR3 bases: TGTGCCAGCAGCCTCAAGGCCACCGGGGAGCAGTTCTTC. Amino acids: CASSLKATGEQFF.